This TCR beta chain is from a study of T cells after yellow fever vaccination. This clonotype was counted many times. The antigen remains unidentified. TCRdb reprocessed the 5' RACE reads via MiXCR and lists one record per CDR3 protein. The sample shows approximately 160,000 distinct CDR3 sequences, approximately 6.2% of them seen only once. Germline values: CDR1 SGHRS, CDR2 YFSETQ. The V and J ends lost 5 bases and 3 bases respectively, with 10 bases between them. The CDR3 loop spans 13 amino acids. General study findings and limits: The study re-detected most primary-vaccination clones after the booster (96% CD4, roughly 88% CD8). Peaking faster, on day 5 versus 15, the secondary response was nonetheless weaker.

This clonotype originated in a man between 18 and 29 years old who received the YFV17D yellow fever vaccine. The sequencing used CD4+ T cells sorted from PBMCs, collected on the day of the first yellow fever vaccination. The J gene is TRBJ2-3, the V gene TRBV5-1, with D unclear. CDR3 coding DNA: TGCGCCAGCAGTGTCAGGAGTACAGATACGCAGTATTTT. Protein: CASSVRSTDTQYF.